Below, 7 T cell receptor beta chains from the same sample are listed, as sequenced in a study of cytomegalovirus exposure and HLA in healthy donors. PCR used 60 Vbeta primers and 13 Jbeta primers. Here immunoSEQ multiplex PCR was the method, and the copy in TCRdb shows in-frame clones only, minus some. The table lists 74,000 or so clones, about three quarters of them singletons, with around 3.2% in the top ten. Sequencing input: PBMCs. All receptors come from a man between 45 and 60 years old in good health and CMV-seropositive.

This chain links TRBV11-2 with TRBJ2-1, with 8 positions matching TRBD2. With 5 bases clipped from V and 5 bases from J, the junction kept 14 bases outside the gene matches. From germline, CDR1 is SGHAT and CDR2 FQNNGV. The CDR3 is 17 amino acids. This chain's CDR3 is CASSPRRASGRDNEQFF. The CDR3 coding sequence is TGTGCCAGCAGCCCTAGGAGGGCCAGCGGGAGAGACAATGAGCAGTTCTTC.

This clone was detected a few times. This chain uses TRBV12-5 with TRBJ2-2, with 13 bases that match TRBD2. The CDR3 length is 15 residues. Per germline, CDR1 LGHNT and CDR2 FRNRAP. With V trimmed by 4 bases and J by 6 bases, 2 bases remained unmatched. The CDR3 sequence is CASGSGLAGPGELFF. The CDR3 nucleotides are TGTGCTAGTGGTTCGGGACTAGCGGGACCCGGGGAGCTGTTTTTT.

In DNA, the CDR3 is TGTGCCAGCGGATTAGCGGGAGGGATCAATGAGCAGTTCTTC. Protein: CASGLAGGINEQFF. The chain has TRBV25-1 and TRBJ2-1, with 11 bases matching TRBD2. Unmatched junction bases numbered 6, after V lost 8 bases and J lost 6 bases. The germline V gene has CDR1 MGHDK and CDR2 SYGVNS. This CDR3 spans 14 amino acids. The complete variable domain, with remaining parts taken from reference TRBV25-1 and TRBJ2-1, reads EADIYQTPRYLVIGTGKKITLECSQTMGHDKMYWYQQDPGMELHLIHYSYGVNSTEKGDLSSESTVSRIRTEHFPLTLESARPSHTSQYLCASGLAGGINEQFFGPGTRLTVL.

The chain uses TRBV27 and TRBJ2-1; TRBD2 matches at 12 bases. With 3 bases clipped from V and 12 bases from J, the junction kept 6 bases outside the gene matches. The CDR3 covers 14 residues. Germline-derived CDR1 and CDR2 are MNHEY and SMNVEV (reference sequence). The CDR3 sequence: CASSLTSGRMSQFF. CDR3 nucleotides: TGTGCCAGCAGTTTGACTAGCGGGAGAATGTCGCAGTTCTTC.

The chain joins TRBV5-4 to TRBJ2-5; TRBD2 matches 9 bases. The DNA end favors TRBJ2-7, so the J call may be wrong. This CDR3 comprises 16 residues. CDR1 and CDR2 from the germline V gene are SGHNT and YYREEE (reference sequence). Here the CDR3 reads CASSLELAGVRYEQYF. DNA for the CDR3: TGTGCCAGCAGCTTGGAGTTAGCGGGAGTACGGTACGAGCAGTACTTC.

The V call is TRBV10-1, the J call TRBJ2-1; D remains ambiguous. V gave up 4 bases and J gave up 3 bases, with 4 bases separating them. CDR1 and CDR2 (germline): WNHNN, SYGVQD (reference sequence). The CDR3 has 12 amino acids. The CDR3 spells CASSANYNEQFF. CDR3 sequence (DNA): TGCGCCAGCAGTGCCAACTACAATGAGCAGTTCTTC.

This chain connects TRBV10-3 to TRBJ1-1; the D is unclear. V lost 5 bases, J lost 5 bases, and 15 bases lay in between. The CDR3 consists of 14 residues. Germline CDR1 ENHRY, CDR2 SYGVKD. Here the CDR3 DNA reads TGTGCCATCAGTTCTTTGGTCTCGAGTACTGAAGCTTTCTTT. This translates into CAISSLVSSTEAFF.